This T cell receptor (beta chain) was retrieved from a study of technical replicates of blood from a few donors (dated by TCRdb to 2016 to 2017). V and J are truncated by 3 bases and 5 bases respectively, leaving an intervening sequence of 11 bases. Including the terminal cysteine and phenylalanine, the CDR3 comprises 13 residues. The retained sequence is limited to the CDR3, 39 bases, with the frame set at the first base. The germline V gene specifies SGDLS as CDR1 and YYNGEE as CDR2. Library preparation employed the immunoSEQ multiplex PCR assay. Held by TCRdb, this immuneACCESS table contains in-frame sequences only and omits some clones. Under half of the omission traces to an unresolved V gene where checked; the cause of the rest is unknown. This sample holds about 60,000 clones; around 87% were observed only once. The top ten constitute roughly 4.8% of the sample. As for this clone: Its recognized antigen is unknown. Per-nucleotide qualities are absent, and no much larger clonotype sits a single base away.

This clonotype was sampled from a human donor in good health. Some clones in this sample may be carry-over from other donors' samples. In this chain, TRBV9 is recombined with TRBJ1-2; there is no confident call for the D gene. The material sequenced was PBMCs. The CDR3 protein sequence reads: CASSADLRYGYTF. The DNA sequence reads TGTGCCAGCAGCGCCGACTTAAGATATGGCTACACCTTC.